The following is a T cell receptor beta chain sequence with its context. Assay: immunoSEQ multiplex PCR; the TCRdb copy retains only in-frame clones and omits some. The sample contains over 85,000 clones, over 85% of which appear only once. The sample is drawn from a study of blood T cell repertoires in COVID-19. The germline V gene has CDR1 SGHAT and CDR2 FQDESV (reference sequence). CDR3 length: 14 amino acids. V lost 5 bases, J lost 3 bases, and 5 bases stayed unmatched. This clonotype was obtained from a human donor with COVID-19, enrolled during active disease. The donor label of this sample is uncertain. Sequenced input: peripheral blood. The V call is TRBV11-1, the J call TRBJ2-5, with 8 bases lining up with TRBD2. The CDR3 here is CASSRGGIEETQYF. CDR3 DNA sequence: TGTGCCAGCAGCCGGGGGGGGATTGAAGAGACCCAGTACTTC.